Each of the 5 T cell receptor beta chains below was sequenced from the same sample in a study of shared clonotypes between healthy human individuals. The repertoire was sequenced with immunoSEQ multiplex PCR; TCRdb's copy has only in-frame clones and lacks some. The sample has over 1.4 million clones; around 95% are singletons. Input material: naive CD4+ T cells sorted from blood. This sample's subset: CD45RA+ positively selected. These receptors came from a man aged 25 to 40 in good health.

The sample holds a few counts of this clone. The chain combines TRBV29-1 with TRBJ1-1; 9 bases agree with TRBD1. V shed 5 bases and J 11 bases; nucleotides not matched to a gene: 12. Germline lookup yields CDR1 SQVTM and CDR2 ANQGSEA. The length of the CDR3 is 13 residues. The CDR3 loop reads CSVTGTGTIGAFF. DNA of the CDR3: TGCAGCGTTACCGGGACAGGGACAATAGGTGCTTTCTTT.

The V gene is TRBV5-1, the J gene TRBJ2-3, with 7 bases that match TRBD1. The CDR3 has 15 residues. The germline V gene encodes CDR1 SGHRS and CDR2 YFSETQ. The V and J ends lost 4 bases and 3 bases, in that order; junction bases with no gene match: 8. In DNA form, the CDR3 reads TGCGCCAGCAGCGTGGGACAGCCGATGACAGATACGCAGTATTTT. Translation: CASSVGQPMTDTQYF.

The V gene is TRBV6-5, the J gene TRBJ2-5; D is possibly TRBD1 (5 bases). The CDR3 has 14 amino acids. The V end lost 6 bases, the J end lost 4 bases, and 15 bases lay between the germline ends. CDR1 MNHEY and CDR2 SVGAGI come from the germline V gene. In DNA, the CDR3 is TGTGCCAGCAGACTCTTCCAGGGCCTAGAGACCCAGTACTTC. It specifies CASRLFQGLETQYF.

The gene calls are TRBV5-1 and TRBJ2-7; 9 bases agree with TRBD1. The CDR3 runs 14 residues. Germline V gives CDR1 SGHRS, CDR2 YFSETQ. The V and J ends lost 3 bases and 1 base, in that order; junction bases with no gene match: 2. The CDR3 region is CASSSDRGSYEQYF. CDR3 bases: TGCGCCAGCAGCTCGGACAGGGGATCCTACGAGCAGTACTTC.

The chain employs TRBV19 and TRBJ1-5; D ambiguous. The CDR3 totals 19 residues. Germline loops: CDR1 LNHDA, CDR2 SQIVND (reference sequence). V gave up 0 bases and J gave up 6 bases, with 24 bases separating them. The CDR3 loop reads CASSIDQAEGNLIGQPQHF. Written as DNA, the CDR3 is TGTGCCAGTAGTATAGATCAGGCGGAGGGTAATCTAATTGGTCAGCCCCAGCATTTT.